The clone carrying this TCR beta chain was observed a few times. The PCR ran on 60 Vbeta and 13 Jbeta primers. Only in-frame clones appear in the TCRdb table, and some are missing; sequencing was by immunoSEQ multiplex PCR. The table includes over 75,000 clones, about 83% detected once. The record originates from a study of cytomegalovirus exposure and HLA in healthy donors. Material: PBMCs. This TCR derives from a woman aged 18 to 35 in good health and CMV-seropositive.

The CDR3 loop reads CASRPGGLNEAFF. In DNA form, the CDR3 reads TGTGCCAGCAGACCCGGGGGTCTAAATGAAGCTTTCTTT. This chain links TRBV9 with TRBJ1-1; D is possibly TRBD1 (5 bases). V was clipped by 5 bases and J by 7 bases, with 15 bases between them. The CDR3 contains 13 residues. The germline V gene has CDR1 SGDLS and CDR2 YYNGEE.